The rows below give T cell receptor beta chains drawn from one sample of a study of T cell responses to AZD1222 COVID-19 vaccine. Clones were read by immunoSEQ multiplex PCR, and TCRdb kept only the in-frame ones, dropping some. The sample contains 120,000 to 150,000 clones, approximately 95% of which appear only once. The source was peripheral blood, collected on day 0 of MenACWY control vaccination. The receptors here all came from an adult in good health. Both conserved end residues are trimmed from each CDR3. Size is stated for part of the rows, as once, few or many counts, or as a class when the clone is expanded.

v_gene	abundance	len	j_gene	CDR3aa
TRBV7-9	.	16	TRBJ2-7	ASIPGLAGDARSYEQY
TRBV2	.	13	TRBJ1-1	ASSNRGLRESEAF
TRBV4-2	.	14	TRBJ2-2	ASSRKQGLGEGELF
TRBV5-1	.	13	TRBJ1-2	ASSAIGSLGYGYT
TRBV19	.	13	TRBJ1-1	ASSIGTGGIAEAF
TRBV4-1	.	12	TRBJ1-4	ASSPGQGGEKLF
TRBV13	.	10	TRBJ1-2	ASSSGQYGYT
TRBV24-1	.	12	TRBJ2-1	AISSGSSYNEQF
TRBV12-3/TRBV12-4	.	11	TRBJ2-5	ASSFRRGETQY
TRBV9	.	13	TRBJ1-1	ASSVLTGSNTEAF
TRBV14	.	14	TRBJ1-1	ASSQVLTGLRTEAF
TRBV24-1	.	10	TRBJ2-7	ATPTGGYEQY
TRBV15	.	12	TRBJ1-4	ATSRGQWNEKLF
TRBV5-1	once	12	TRBJ2-1	ASSLDPDYNEQF
TRBV6-4	.	14	TRBJ2-1	ASSDGATSGSDEQF
TRBV30	.	13	TRBJ2-6	AWNRQPSGANVLT
TRBV6-6	.	12	TRBJ1-1	ASSYRSSGGVAF
TRBV5-1	.	14	TRBJ2-7	ASSLTLLSRRTEQY
TRBV5-5	.	13	TRBJ1-6	ASNQERGSSSPLH
TRBV7-6	.	15	TRBJ1-3	ASSGEDSIHPGNTIY
TRBV5-1	.	15	TRBJ2-5	ASSLGDGLAGVKTQY
TRBV27	.	12	TRBJ1-1	ASSHSRSDGRAF
TRBV19	.	12	TRBJ1-6	ASSIAGGNSPLH
TRBV4-3	.	14	TRBJ2-2	ASSQAGTPNTGELF
TRBV9	.	14	TRBJ2-7	ASSVVRDGAPYEQY
TRBV19	.	14	TRBJ2-3	ASSRGLAERADTQY
TRBV6-2/TRBV6-3	.	14	TRBJ2-6	ASSTGRLAGANVLT
TRBV5-1	once	14	TRBJ1-3	ASSLSGGISGNTIY
TRBV9	.	12	TRBJ1-1	ASSGQLEGTEAF
TRBV6-1	.	14	TRBJ2-7	ASSGVAVGQAYEQY
TRBV11-2	.	11	TRBJ2-3	ASSLWRADTQY
TRBV2	.	11	TRBJ2-7	ASTRGGIYEQY
TRBV4-2	.	13	TRBJ1-3	ASSPLALGGNTIY
TRBV4-1	.	12	TRBJ2-7	ASSLSPAHYEQY
TRBV2	.	12	TRBJ1-5	ASGGQYSNQPQH
TRBV9	.	14	TRBJ2-7	ASSRNPGQGAGEQY
TRBV6-5	.	13	TRBJ1-5	ASRVSPASNQPQH
TRBV6-5	.	13	TRBJ2-7	ASSYLGGPDYEQY
TRBV28	once	12	TRBJ1-2	ASSLYGSLYGYT
TRBV6-2/TRBV6-3	.	9	TRBJ1-1	ASSGPPEAF
TRBV5-4	.	13	TRBJ2-5	ASSLAGGEGRTQY
TRBV3-1/TRBV3-2	.	13	TRBJ1-4	ASSQASGRNEKLF
TRBV3-1/TRBV3-2	.	14	TRBJ2-3	ASSQGSAGATDTQY
TRBV11-2	.	11	TRBJ2-7	ASTITGGGEQY
TRBV3-1/TRBV3-2	.	13	TRBJ1-3	ASSQDSSSGNTIY
TRBV2	.	13	TRBJ1-5	ASSEDEGRNQPQH
TRBV19	.	13	TRBJ2-3	ASTGSGTFTDTQY
TRBV5-1	.	11	TRBJ1-2	ASSPGGTYGYT
TRBV6-5	.	13	TRBJ2-6	ASVPASSGANVLT
TRBV28	.	12	TRBJ1-2	ASNLGGRNYGYT
TRBV2	.	11	TRBJ1-5	ASTEYSNQPQH
TRBV18	.	12	TRBJ2-1	ASSGDSAYNEQF
TRBV27	.	13	TRBJ1-4	ASSHRARTYEKLF
TRBV6-5	.	11	TRBJ1-2	ASRPQGDDGYT
TRBV19	few	11	TRBJ2-7	ASSLNQGYEQY
TRBV10-3	.	13	TRBJ1-4	AISGGTGFNEKLF
TRBV6-5	.	12	TRBJ1-2	ASSYYREDYGYT
TRBV6-5	.	12	TRBJ2-5	ASSRHGVQETQY